The next 22 T cell receptor beta chains were all read from a single sample in a study of beta chain features in type 1 diabetes. Findings and caveats of the study: People with Type 1 diabetes carried modestly yet significantly shorter TCRB CDR3s in all four CD4+ subsets.

No cognate antigen is known for these TCRs. The investigators reverse transcribed all of the isolated RNA, so they sequenced expressed TCRB transcripts. Sequenced by immunoSEQ multiplex PCR; TCRdb stores in-frame clones only, minus some. The sample carries about 47,000 clones, roughly 45% recorded once. Input material: stem cell memory CD4+ T cells from blood. Receptors originate from a man aged 30 to 45 with type 1 diabetes.

V usage is TRBV10-3 and J usage is TRBJ1-2; tentatively, D is TRBD1 (5 bases). Trimming cost V 10 bases and J 1 base, with 13 bases left between them. The CDR3 has 13 amino acids. Germline assignment: CDR1 ENHRY and CDR2 SYGVKD. The CDR3 nucleotides read TGTGCCACCCACCAGGACAATAACTATGGCTACACCTTC. Its protein product is CATHQDNNYGYTF.

The V gene is TRBV4-1, the J gene TRBJ1-5; D gene uncertain. This CDR3 is built from 14 residues. In germline, CDR1 is MGHRA, CDR2 YSYEKL. V was trimmed by 0 bases and J by 6 bases, leaving 9 bases between them. CDR3 coding DNA: TGCGCCAGCAGCCAAGATACGTCCGGTCAGCCCCAGCATTTT. It yields the protein CASSQDTSGQPQHF.

The chain links TRBV18 to TRBJ2-3; a possible D gene is TRBD2 (5 bases). The V gene's germline CDR1 is KGHSH and CDR2 LQKENI. V lost 4 bases and J lost 4, with 12 bases in between. The CDR3 has 14 residues. The CDR3: CASSLDLISDTQYF. The DNA for the CDR3 is TGTGCCAGCTCACTGGACTTGATTTCAGATACGCAGTATTTT. Using reference TRBV18 and TRBJ2-3 for the parts outside the CDR3, the full variable domain is NAGVMQNPRHLVRRRGQEARLRCSPMKGHSHVYWYRQLPEEGLKFMVYLQKENIIDESGMPKERFSAEFPKEGPSILRIQQVVRGDSAAYFCASSLDLISDTQYFGPGTRLTVL.

V gene TRBV18 combines with J gene TRBJ2-2; D might be TRBD2 (6 bases). Trimming took 3 bases from V and 0 from J, leaving 14 bases between them. CDR1 is KGHSH, CDR2 LQKENI, per germline. This CDR3 region has 17 residues. The CDR3 loop reads CASSPNLAGSNTGELFF. Written as DNA, the CDR3 is TGTGCCAGCTCACCGAATTTGGCGGGATCGAACACCGGGGAGCTGTTTTTT.

This rearrangement joins TRBV5-1 to TRBJ2-5; weak D call: TRBD2 (6 bases). The V and J ends lost 4 bases and 5 bases respectively, with 15 bases between them. Germline V CDR1 and CDR2: SGHRS, YFSETQ. CDR3 length: 14 residues. The CDR3 region has the DNA TGCGCCAGCAGCACGACTAGTGGGGGGGAGACCCAGTACTTC. Translated: CASSTTSGGETQYF.

This clone has more than one count but fewer than ten. J is TRBJ2-3 and V is TRBV18; 8 bases are shared with TRBD1. With 3 bases clipped from V and 1 base from J, the junction kept 6 bases outside the gene matches. The CDR3 extends over 16 amino acids. Germline V gene data show CDR1 as KGHSH and CDR2 as LQKENI. The CDR3 DNA is TGTGCCAGCTCACCGCGGGGACAGGCGGGCACAGATACGCAGTATTTT. Amino acids: CASSPRGQAGTDTQYF. The full variable domain, with the rest looked up from reference TRBV18 and TRBJ2-3, is NAGVMQNPRHLVRRRGQEARLRCSPMKGHSHVYWYRQLPEEGLKFMVYLQKENIIDESGMPKERFSAEFPKEGPSILRIQQVVRGDSAAYFCASSPRGQAGTDTQYFGPGTRLTVL.

This clone occurred once. J is TRBJ2-3 and V is TRBV28, with D possibly TRBD2 on 6 matching bases. Trimming removed 11 bases from V and 4 bases from J, with 7 bases in between. Germline V gene data show CDR1 as MDHEN and CDR2 as SYDVKM. The CDR3 totals 10 residues. The CDR3 DNA reads as TGTGCCGTAGCGGCAGATACGCAGTATTTT. Protein: CAVAADTQYF.

The V gene is TRBV5-1, the J gene TRBJ2-5; D is unclear. CDR1 and CDR2 from the germline V gene are SGHRS and YFSETQ. This CDR3 has 13 residues. V was cut by 3 bases and J by 0 bases, with 6 bases left in between. The CDR3 loop is CASSSDNQETQYF. CDR3 in DNA: TGCGCCAGCAGCTCTGACAACCAAGAGACCCAGTACTTC.

This clone occurred a few times. The chain combines TRBV4-3 with TRBJ2-1; D possibly corresponds to TRBD2 (6 bases). The CDR3 has 16 residues. CDR1 is LGHNA and CDR2 is YSLEER in the germline V gene. The germline V and J ends were trimmed by 4 bases and 8 bases, with 21 bases remaining between them. This CDR3 is CASSRGAGLYQDEQFF. The CDR3 nucleotides are TGCGCCAGCAGCCGCGGAGCGGGCCTCTACCAAGATGAGCAGTTCTTC.

In its sample, this clone was seen a few times. CDR3 in DNA: TGTGCCTGGAGTACCCTAGCGGCTTACAATGAGCAGTTCTTC. It encodes CAWSTLAAYNEQFF. The genes are TRBV30 and TRBJ2-1; 7 positions agree with TRBD2. The CDR3 sequence is 14 residues long. Looked up from germline, CDR1 is GTSNPN and CDR2 is SVGIG (reference sequence). The V and J ends lost 2 bases and 4 bases, in that order; junction bases with no gene match: 5.

This clone occurred a few times. The chain has TRBV10-3 and TRBJ2-5, with TRBD2 matching over 8 bases. Trimming took 8 bases from V and 5 from J; bases not matched to a gene: 10. The germline V gene encodes CDR1 ENHRY and CDR2 SYGVKD. This CDR3 is 14 amino acids long. The CDR3: CAIASGRGGETQYF. The CDR3 DNA sequence: TGTGCCATCGCGAGCGGGAGAGGTGGGGAGACCCAGTACTTC.

This clone was seen a few times. The V call is TRBV14, the J call TRBJ2-5, with 14 positions matching TRBD2. Unmatched junction bases numbered 6, after V lost 4 bases and J lost 5 bases. CDR1 SGHDN and CDR2 FVKESK come from the germline V gene. This CDR3 has 16 amino acids. CDR3 bases: TGTGCCAGCAGCCGACTAGCGGGAGGGCCATCGGAGACCCAGTACTTC. As protein: CASSRLAGGPSETQYF.

There are a few counts of this clone. As DNA, the CDR3 is TGCGCCAGCAGCTTGGTCAGGGGGCGCGGGAGTGCTCAGTGGAATGAGCAGTTCTTC. Translating it yields CASSLVRGRGSAQWNEQFF. The V gene is TRBV5-1, the J gene TRBJ2-1; perhaps TRBD1 as D (8 bases). Germline values: CDR1 SGHRS, CDR2 YFSETQ. Trimming removed 0 bases from V and 7 bases from J, with 26 bases in between. The CDR3 is 19 residues long.

This rearrangement joins TRBV28 to TRBJ2-7, with 11 nucleotides matching TRBD2. From germline, CDR1 is MDHEN and CDR2 SYDVKM. V was clipped by 4 bases and J by 6 bases; unmatched bases: 5. This CDR3 region has 14 residues. Here the CDR3 DNA reads TGTGCCAGCAGTTATAGCGGGAGGGCGTTCGAGCAGTACTTC. Its protein is CASSYSGRAFEQYF.

The V and J genes are TRBV5-4 and TRBJ2-6; D not resolved. Trimming removed 0 bases from V and 0 bases from J, with 7 bases in between. This CDR3 has 16 amino acids. The V gene's germline CDR1 is SGHNT and CDR2 YYREEE (reference sequence). The CDR3 reads CASSLGHGSGANVLTF. The CDR3 DNA follows: TGTGCCAGCAGCTTGGGACACGGCTCTGGGGCCAACGTCCTGACTTTC.

CDR3 region: CASSQGSGYSYEQYF. Here the CDR3 DNA reads TGCGCCAGCAGCCAAGGGTCAGGGTATAGCTACGAGCAGTACTTC. V is TRBV4-3 and J is TRBJ2-7; possibly TRBD1 for D (5 bases). The CDR3 is 15 amino acids. Germline CDR1 LGHNA, CDR2 YSLEER. Trimming pared 1 base from V and 3 bases from J, leaving 13 bases between.

The chain has TRBV5-4 and TRBJ1-5, with D perhaps TRBD1 (5 bases). This CDR3 is built from 15 residues. Germline CDR1 and CDR2: SGHNT and YYREEE (reference sequence). V lost 1 base to trimming and J lost 3 bases, with 11 bases between them. CDR3 bases: TGTGCCAGCAGCTTGAACCCAGGGAACAATCAGCCCCAGCATTTT. Its protein product is CASSLNPGNNQPQHF.

This clone was seen a few times. V and J are TRBV7-2 and TRBJ2-1; no clear D. V was cut by 5 bases and J by 0 bases, with 8 bases left in between. Looked up from germline, CDR1 is SGHTA and CDR2 is FQGNSA. The CDR3 covers 14 residues. The CDR3 spells CASSPKPSYNEQFF. In DNA form, the CDR3 reads TGTGCCAGCAGCCCTAAACCCTCCTACAATGAGCAGTTCTTC. The whole variable domain, remainder taken from reference TRBV7-2 and TRBJ2-1, is GAGVSQSPSNKVTEKGKDVELRCDPISGHTALYWYRQSLGQGLEFLIYFQGNSAPDKSGLPSDRFSAERTGGSVSTLTIQRTQQEDSAVYLCASSPKPSYNEQFFGPGTRLTVL.

This clone has a handful of counts. V and J are TRBV29-1 and TRBJ2-5, with 7 bases that match TRBD1. Trimming cost V 6 bases and J 5 bases; bases outside gene matches: 3. Germline CDR1 SQVTM, CDR2 ANQGSEA. The CDR3 is 11 residues long. The CDR3 sequence: CSVGQSETQYF. The CDR3 nucleotides read TGCAGCGTGGGACAGTCGGAGACCCAGTACTTC.

This chain uses TRBV6-1 with TRBJ1-2; perhaps TRBD1 as D (6 bases). Trimming removed 7 bases from V and 1 base from J, with 16 bases in between. Germline loops: CDR1 MNHNS, CDR2 SASEGT. The CDR3 length is 15 residues. CDR3 sequence reads: CASTQQGKGNYGYTF. DNA for the CDR3: TGTGCCAGCACTCAACAGGGAAAGGGTAACTATGGCTACACCTTC.

As regards this clone: Other DNA sequences from this sample encode an identical CDR3 as well. The chain has TRBV28 and TRBJ2-1; no definite D call. CDR3 length: 11 amino acids. Trimming left V 5 bases short and J 7 bases short, with 6 bases between. CDR1 and CDR2 from the germline V gene are MDHEN and SYDVKM. The CDR3, as DNA: TGTGCCAGCAGTCCCCGGAATGAGCAGTTCTTC. Translation: CASSPRNEQFF.

The chain's CDR3 is CASSLERGLTEAFF. For the CDR3, the DNA is TGCGCCAGCAGCTTGGAGAGGGGACTCACTGAAGCTTTCTTT. The chain employs TRBV5-1 and TRBJ1-1, with a possible D match to TRBD1 (5 bases). Germline V lookup: CDR1 SGHRS, CDR2 YFSETQ. V dropped 0 bases and J dropped 4 bases, with 10 bases sitting between them. This CDR3 spans 14 amino acids.